This T cell receptor (beta chain) originates from a study of blood T cell repertoires in COVID-19. Whole-study context: The United States, Italy and Spain were the sources of the acute and convalescent COVID-19 samples. T cells, B-cell-depleted T cells, or PBMCs supplied cDNA or gDNA.

This clone has just a few counts. The CDR3 extends over 16 amino acids. V dropped 2 bases and J dropped 10; count of bases not matched to a gene: 8. Germline CDR1 and CDR2: SGHAT and FQNNGV. Source study methods: Amplification of reference gene primers was used by the study to estimate nucleated cell counts. Produced via immunoSEQ multiplex PCR; TCRdb's table is partial and in-frame only. Clone size and V and J calls were adopted from that table, with D and trimming inferred from the DNA. Of roughly 87,000 clones in the sample, about nine tenths were seen once. Sequenced input: peripheral blood. V usage is TRBV11-2 and J usage is TRBJ1-6; 10 bases match TRBD1. This TCR was recovered from a man in his 60s with acute or convalescent COVID-19. The CDR3 loop is CASSLTGQGSGSPLHF. In nucleotides, the CDR3 is TGTGCCAGCAGCTTAACGGGACAGGGGTCAGGATCACCCCTCCACTTT.